Listed here are 2 T cell receptor beta chains from one sample, sequenced in a study of blood T cell repertoires in COVID-19. The assay was immunoSEQ multiplex PCR, and TCRdb's table has in-frame clones only and misses some. Here the sample spans roughly 120,000 clones, over 85% being singletons. The sequenced material came from peripheral blood. The receptors were gathered from a man between 60 and 75 years old with COVID-19, enrolled during active disease.

CDR3 DNA: TGTGCCAGCTGCGCTCGGGGGTCGGGTCAGCCCCAGCATTTT. It is translated as CASCARGSGQPQHF. The chain couples TRBV19 to TRBJ1-5, with D possibly matching TRBD1 (5 bases). Trimming pared 9 bases from V and 6 bases from J, leaving 18 bases between. Germline loops: CDR1 LNHDA, CDR2 SQIVND (reference sequence). CDR3 length: 14 amino acids.

This clone was seen once. The chain couples TRBV2 to TRBJ2-7; 8 bases map to TRBD1. Germline V CDR1 and CDR2: SNHLY, FYNNEI. The CDR3 loop spans 13 amino acids. The trim removed 7 bases at V and 4 bases at J, leaving 6 bases unmatched. This chain's CDR3 is CASTEGTGYEQYF. Here the CDR3 DNA reads TGTGCCAGCACGGAAGGGACAGGTTACGAGCAGTACTTC.